This T cell receptor (beta chain) stems from a study of shared clonotypes between healthy human individuals. The assay was immunoSEQ multiplex PCR, and TCRdb's table has in-frame clones only and misses some. The sample consists of about 2.4 million clones, more than 85% of them appearing once. V trimming: 5 bases; J trimming: 9 bases; junction bases outside the gene matches: 12. The CDR3 is 16 residues long. Germline loops: CDR1 MNHEY, CDR2 SMNVEV (reference sequence). Source material: naive CD4+ T cells from PBMCs. Subset noted: CD45RA+ positively selected. V usage is TRBV27 and J usage is TRBJ2-5, with 13 bases fitting TRBD2. The TCR comes from a man between 18 and 35 years old in good health. Some clones in this sample may be carry-over from other donors' samples. CDR3 region: CASSLGLAGVHNAQYF. The CDR3 DNA reads as TGTGCCAGCAGTCTCGGACTAGCGGGAGTTCACAACGCCCAGTACTTC.